This passage covers 4 T cell receptor beta chains from one sample sequenced in a study of T cells expressing NK-cell markers (TCRdb year 2020). The method was 5' RACE. Sequencing was performed on an Illumina HiSeq 2000. TCRdb reprocessed the reads, reporting each CDR3 protein sequence once and no DNA. Per the sample table, the count is roughly 350,000 distinct CDR3 sequences. The biggest ten clones account for under 6.5% of the sample. The sequenced sample consisted of blood T cells: a sorted CD56 or NKG2C T cell subset, CD4+ or CD8+ T cells, or bulk PBMC T cells (not recorded which). These receptor sequences come from a man aged 18 to 69 in good health.

The V gene is TRBV20-1, the J gene TRBJ2-7; TCRdb proposes TRBD1, but this gene call is untestable without DNA. The length of the CDR3 is 15 residues. The V gene's germline CDR1 is DFQATT and CDR2 SNEGSKA (reference sequence). CDR3 in amino acids: CSARRQTGGSYEQYF.

The genes are TRBV12-3 or TRBV12-4 and TRBJ2-1. This CDR3 comprises 14 residues. Here the CDR3 reads CASTKRSRVDEQFF.

The rearrangement joins TRBV5-1 to TRBJ2-2; TCRdb picks TRBD1, but there is no DNA to check that call. This CDR3 spans 16 amino acids. CDR1 is SGHRS and CDR2 is YFSETQ in the germline V gene. This CDR3 reads CASSDTGTGVTGELFF.

The chain carries TRBV18 and TRBJ1-1; TCRdb names TRBD1, which stays unverified in the absence of DNA. CDR3 length: 15 amino acids. Germline V gene data show CDR1 as KGHSH and CDR2 as LQKENI. The CDR3 protein is CASSWRQGLNTEAFF.